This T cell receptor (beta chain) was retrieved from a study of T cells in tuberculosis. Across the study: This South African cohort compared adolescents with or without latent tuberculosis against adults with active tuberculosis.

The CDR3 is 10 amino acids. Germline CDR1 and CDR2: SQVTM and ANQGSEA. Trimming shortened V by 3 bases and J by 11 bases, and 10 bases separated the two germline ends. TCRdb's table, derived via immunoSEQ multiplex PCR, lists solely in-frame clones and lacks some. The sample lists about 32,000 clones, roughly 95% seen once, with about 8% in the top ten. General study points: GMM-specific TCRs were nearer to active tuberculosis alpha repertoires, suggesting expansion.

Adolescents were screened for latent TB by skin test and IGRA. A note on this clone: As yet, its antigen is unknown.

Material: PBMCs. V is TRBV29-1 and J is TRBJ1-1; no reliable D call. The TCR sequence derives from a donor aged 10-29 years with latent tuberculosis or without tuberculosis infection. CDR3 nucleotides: TGCAGCGTTGACTCTACCGGGGCTTTCTTT. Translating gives CSVDSTGAFF.